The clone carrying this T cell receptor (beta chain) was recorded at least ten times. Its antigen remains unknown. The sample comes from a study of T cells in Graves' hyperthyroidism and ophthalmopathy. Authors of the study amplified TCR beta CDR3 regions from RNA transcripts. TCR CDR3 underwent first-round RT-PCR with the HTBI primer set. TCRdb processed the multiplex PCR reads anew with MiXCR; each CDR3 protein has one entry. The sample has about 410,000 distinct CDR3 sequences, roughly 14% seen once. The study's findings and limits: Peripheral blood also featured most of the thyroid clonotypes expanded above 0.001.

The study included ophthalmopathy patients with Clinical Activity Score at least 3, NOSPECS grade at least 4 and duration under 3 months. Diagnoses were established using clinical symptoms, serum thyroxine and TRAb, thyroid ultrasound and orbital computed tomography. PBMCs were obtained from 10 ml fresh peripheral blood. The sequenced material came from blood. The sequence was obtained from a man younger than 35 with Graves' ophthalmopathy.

The chain's CDR3 is CASEQGHQETQYF. CDR3 DNA: TGTGCCTCGGAACAAGGGCATCAAGAGACCCAGTACTTC. The chain couples TRBV7-9 to TRBJ2-5; D is ambiguous. V shed 11 bases and J shed 2 bases, with 15 bases lying between them. The CDR3 sequence is 13 residues long. Germline CDR1 is SEHNR and CDR2 is FQNEAQ (reference sequence).